Each of the 10 T cell receptor beta chains below was sequenced from the same sample in a study of CD8+ T cells in alopecia areata. Treatment of the sample: oral pan-JAK inhibitor, 5-10 mg twice daily. Sequencing used cDNA as its template, made by extracting RNA and reverse transcribing it. Data came from immunoSEQ multiplex PCR; TCRdb stores just in-frame clones and leaves some out. This sample has approximately 280,000 clones, with more than 45% found just once. This material consisted of CD4+ T cells sorted from blood, taken at week 24, from a patient treated with tofacitinib. The receptors were sampled from a human donor with alopecia areata.

The chain recombines TRBV25-1 with TRBJ2-5, with 7 bases that match TRBD2. Per germline, CDR1 MGHDK and CDR2 SYGVNS. This CDR3 has 15 amino acids. V shed 1 base and J 6 bases; nucleotides not matched to a gene: 8. The CDR3 loop is CASSEWPRRGKTQYF. The CDR3 DNA is TGTGCCAGCAGTGAATGGCCGCGGCGGGGGAAGACCCAGTACTTC.

The chain combines TRBV5-4 with TRBJ1-6, with a weak D call TRBD1 (6 bases). The CDR3 is 14 residues long. V lost 1 base, J lost 6 bases, and 8 bases lay in between. Germline loops: CDR1 SGHNT, CDR2 YYREEE (reference sequence). This chain's CDR3 is CASSLQQGNSPLHF. In DNA form, the CDR3 reads TGTGCCAGCAGCTTGCAACAGGGTAATTCACCCCTCCACTTT.

The rearrangement joins TRBV30 to TRBJ2-1; tentative D call: TRBD2 (5 bases). Deletions cut 6 bases from V and 6 bases from J, with 15 bases between. CDR1 GTSNPN and CDR2 SVGIG come from the germline V gene (reference sequence). The CDR3 sequence is 13 residues long. CDR3 loop: CACRSSGFNEQFF. The DNA of the CDR3 is TGTGCCTGCAGATCTTCGGGATTCAATGAGCAGTTCTTC.

This clone showed up just once. J is TRBJ2-5 and V is TRBV5-1; D might be TRBD2 (5 bases). V was clipped by 7 bases and J by 5 bases, with 9 bases between them. Germline CDR1 SGHRS, CDR2 YFSETQ. The CDR3 consists of 11 residues. CDR3 amino acids: CASGSGETQYF. The CDR3 DNA reads TGCGCCAGCGGATCGGGGGAGACCCAGTACTTC.

This chain connects TRBV11-2 to TRBJ2-5; 8 bases are a match to TRBD1. V shed 3 bases and J 1 base; nucleotides not matched to a gene: 4. Germline V CDR1 and CDR2: SGHAT, FQNNGV. This CDR3 contains 15 residues. The CDR3 DNA reads TGTGCCAGCAGCTTCAGGGGGCGAGGCCAAGAGACCCAGTACTTC. Translating it yields CASSFRGRGQETQYF.

This chain joins TRBV29-1 and TRBJ2-2, with TRBD2 matching 10 bases. Germline loops: CDR1 SQVTM, CDR2 ANQGSEA. The V and J ends lost 5 bases and 7 bases, in that order; junction bases with no gene match: 10. The CDR3 runs 15 residues. The CDR3 DNA reads as TGCAGCGTTCACCCAGCGGGGGGGCATAACGGGGAGCTGTTTTTT. Encoded protein: CSVHPAGGHNGELFF.

The rearrangement uses TRBV10-3 and TRBJ2-5; D unclear. This CDR3 is built from 12 residues. The germline V and J ends were trimmed by 5 bases and 1 base, with 5 bases remaining between them. Germline assignment: CDR1 ENHRY and CDR2 SYGVKD. The CDR3 loop is CAISNSQETQYF. In DNA form, the CDR3 reads TGTGCCATCAGTAATAGCCAAGAGACCCAGTACTTC.

The V call is TRBV19, the J call TRBJ1-5; no firm D call. The CDR3 has 12 residues. V lost 3 bases and J 4 bases, leaving 4 bases between the germline ends. Germline CDR1 is LNHDA and CDR2 is SQIVND (reference sequence). The CDR3 loop reads CASSIRNQPQHF. The CDR3 DNA sequence: TGTGCCAGTAGTATCCGGAATCAGCCCCAGCATTTT.

Remarks on this clone: In the same sample, other DNA sequences code for this CDR3. The V and J genes are TRBV2 and TRBJ1-1; the D is unclear. The CDR3 spans 13 residues. Germline V gene sequence: CDR1 SNHLY, CDR2 FYNNEI. V gave up 4 bases and J gave up 2 bases, with 8 bases separating them. The CDR3 bases are TGTGCCAGCAGTGCTTCAGTTAACACTGAAGCTTTCTTT. It translates to CASSASVNTEAFF. Complete variable domain (other parts from reference TRBV2 and TRBJ1-1): EPEVTQTPSHQVTQMGQEVILRCVPISNHLYFYWYRQILGQKVEFLVSFYNNEISEKSEIFDDQFSVERPDGSNFTLKIRSTKLEDSAMYFCASSASVNTEAFFGQGTRLTVV.

The rearrangement uses TRBV27 and TRBJ1-2, with 11 bases aligning to TRBD1. CDR3 size: 17 residues. Germline V gives CDR1 MNHEY, CDR2 SMNVEV (reference sequence). Unmatched junction bases numbered 9, after V lost 2 bases and J lost 4 bases. DNA for the CDR3: TGTGCCAGCAGTTTACTCGGACAGGGGGCGCAGGGCTATGGCTACACCTTC. It codes for CASSLLGQGAQGYGYTF.